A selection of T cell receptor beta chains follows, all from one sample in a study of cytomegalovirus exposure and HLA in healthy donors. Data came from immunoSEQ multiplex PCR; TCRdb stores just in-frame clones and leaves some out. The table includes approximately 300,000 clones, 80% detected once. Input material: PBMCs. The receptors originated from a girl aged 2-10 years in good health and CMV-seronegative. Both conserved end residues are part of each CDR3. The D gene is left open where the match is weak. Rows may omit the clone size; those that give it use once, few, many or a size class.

CDR3 protein: CASSFRDSGRDNEQFF
CDR3 DNA: TGTGCCAGCAGTTTTCGCGATAGCGGGAGAGACAATGAGCAGTTCTTC
D gene: TRBD2
J gene: TRBJ2-1
clone size: NA
V gene: TRBV28

CDR3 protein: CASSLGTGLSQETQYF
CDR3 DNA: TGCGCCAGCAGCTTGGGGACAGGGTTGTCGCAAGAGACCCAGTACTTC
D gene: TRBD1
J gene: TRBJ2-5
clone size: few
V gene: TRBV5-1

CDR3 protein: CATSRDQALAKNIQYF
CDR3 DNA: TGTGCCACCAGCAGAGACCAAGCTCTAGCCAAAAACATTCAGTACTTC
D gene: NA
J gene: TRBJ2-4
clone size: NA
V gene: TRBV15

CDR3 protein: CSVDTLIKNEQFF
CDR3 DNA: TGCAGCGTTGACACCCTAATTAAAAATGAGCAGTTCTTC
D gene: NA
J gene: TRBJ2-1
clone size: NA
V gene: TRBV29-1

CDR3 protein: CASTTTTSGPLGYTF
CDR3 DNA: TGTGCCAGCACAACAACAACTTCAGGTCCCCTCGGCTACACCTTC
D gene: NA
J gene: TRBJ1-2
clone size: NA
V gene: TRBV6-5

CDR3 protein: CASSDLNRGRGNQPQHF
CDR3 DNA: TGTGCCAGCAGTGACCTTAACAGGGGTCGGGGCAATCAGCCCCAGCATTTT
D gene: TRBD1
J gene: TRBJ1-5
clone size: NA
V gene: TRBV6-1

CDR3 protein: CASSGTSGSTDTQYF
CDR3 DNA: TGTGCCAGCAGTGGGACTAGCGGGAGCACAGATACGCAGTATTTT
D gene: TRBD2
J gene: TRBJ2-3
clone size: few
V gene: TRBV25-1

CDR3 protein: CASSYSTNTGELFF
CDR3 DNA: TGTGCCAGCAGTTACAGCACGAACACCGGGGAGCTGTTTTTT
D gene: NA
J gene: TRBJ2-2
clone size: NA
V gene: TRBV6-5

CDR3 protein: CASSQALRTSGRVNEQFF
CDR3 DNA: TGCGCCAGCAGCCAAGCCCTGAGGACTAGCGGGAGGGTCAATGAGCAGTTCTTC
D gene: TRBD2
J gene: TRBJ2-1
clone size: NA
V gene: TRBV4-1

CDR3 protein: CAAGRGSNQPQHF
CDR3 DNA: TGTGCCGCGGGGAGGGGTAGCAATCAGCCCCAGCATTTT
D gene: NA
J gene: TRBJ1-5
clone size: NA
V gene: TRBV28

CDR3 protein: CASSLSTYNEQFF
CDR3 DNA: TGTGCCAGCTCACTAAGCACCTACAATGAGCAGTTCTTC
D gene: NA
J gene: TRBJ2-1
clone size: NA
V gene: TRBV18

CDR3 protein: CASSRDSGFYYGYTF
CDR3 DNA: TGTGCCAGCAGTCGGGACAGCGGATTTTACTATGGCTACACCTTC
D gene: TRBD1
J gene: TRBJ1-2
clone size: once
V gene: TRBV2

CDR3 protein: CASRDGQPLLLYEQYF
CDR3 DNA: TGTGCCAGCAGGGACGGACAGCCGCTGTTGCTTTACGAGCAGTACTTC
D gene: NA
J gene: TRBJ2-7
clone size: NA
V gene: TRBV2

CDR3 protein: CASSDGRGQGSYEQYF
CDR3 DNA: TGTGCCAGCAGTGATGGTCGGGGACAGGGCTCCTACGAGCAGTACTTC
D gene: TRBD1
J gene: TRBJ2-7
clone size: few
V gene: TRBV2

CDR3 protein: CASRPRGQGYGYTF
CDR3 DNA: TGTGCCAGCAGGCCCCGGGGACAGGGTTATGGCTACACCTTC
D gene: TRBD1
J gene: TRBJ1-2
clone size: NA
V gene: TRBV28

CDR3 protein: CASSLTGIYNEQFF
CDR3 DNA: TGTGCCAGCAGCCTGACGGGGATCTACAATGAGCAGTTCTTC
D gene: NA
J gene: TRBJ2-1
clone size: NA
V gene: TRBV7-3

CDR3 protein: CASFGTRTEAFF
CDR3 DNA: TGTGCCAGCTTCGGGACACGGACTGAAGCTTTCTTT
D gene: NA
J gene: TRBJ1-1
clone size: NA
V gene: TRBV2

CDR3 protein: CAWNQPGQPENEQFF
CDR3 DNA: TGTGCCTGGAATCAACCGGGACAGCCCGAAAATGAGCAGTTCTTC
D gene: TRBD1
J gene: TRBJ2-1
clone size: NA
V gene: TRBV30

CDR3 protein: CASSLAAGTSSYEQYF
CDR3 DNA: TGTGCCAGCAGCTTAGCTGCCGGGACTAGCTCCTACGAGCAGTACTTC
D gene: TRBD2
J gene: TRBJ2-7
clone size: NA
V gene: TRBV7-8

CDR3 protein: CASSVEADYQPQHF
CDR3 DNA: TGTGCCAGCAGCGTAGAGGCGGATTATCAGCCCCAGCATTTT
D gene: NA
J gene: TRBJ1-5
clone size: NA
V gene: TRBV9

CDR3 protein: CASSEGSGGWETQYF
CDR3 DNA: TGTGCCAGCAGTGAAGGTAGCGGGGGGTGGGAGACCCAGTACTTC
D gene: TRBD2
J gene: TRBJ2-5
clone size: NA
V gene: TRBV6-1

CDR3 protein: CASSLAGGQETQYF
CDR3 DNA: TGTGCCAGCAGCTTAGCGGGGGGGCAAGAGACCCAGTACTTC
D gene: TRBD2
J gene: TRBJ2-5
clone size: NA
V gene: TRBV5-5

CDR3 protein: CASSRGQGDRGYTF
CDR3 DNA: TGCGCCAGCAGCCGGGGACAGGGTGATCGCGGCTACACCTTC
D gene: TRBD1
J gene: TRBJ1-2
clone size: NA
V gene: TRBV4-1

CDR3 protein: CASSPRSGTSGNTIYF
CDR3 DNA: TGTGCCAGCTCACCTCGCTCAGGCACTTCTGGAAACACCATATATTTT
D gene: NA
J gene: TRBJ1-3
clone size: NA
V gene: TRBV18

CDR3 protein: CASSLAGKGGRNTEAFF
CDR3 DNA: TGTGCCAGCAGCTTAGCGGGGAAGGGGGGGAGGAACACTGAAGCTTTCTTT
D gene: NA
J gene: TRBJ1-1
clone size: NA
V gene: TRBV7-8

CDR3 protein: CASSEGAFSYEQYF
CDR3 DNA: TGTGCCAGCAGTGAAGGCGCATTCTCCTACGAGCAGTACTTC
D gene: NA
J gene: TRBJ2-7
clone size: NA
V gene: TRBV6-1

CDR3 protein: CASSLGLAGGPGNEQFF
CDR3 DNA: TGCGCCAGCAGCCTCGGACTAGCGGGGGGGCCCGGGAATGAGCAGTTCTTC
D gene: TRBD2
J gene: TRBJ2-1
clone size: NA
V gene: TRBV4-1

CDR3 protein: CASSLEYGYYEQYF
CDR3 DNA: TGTGCCAGCAGCTTAGAATACGGTTACTACGAGCAGTACTTC
D gene: NA
J gene: TRBJ2-7
clone size: NA
V gene: TRBV7-6

CDR3 protein: CATQGANVLTF
CDR3 DNA: TGTGCCACCCAGGGGGCCAACGTCCTGACTTTC
D gene: NA
J gene: TRBJ2-6
clone size: NA
V gene: TRBV7-9

CDR3 protein: CASSSTGGYSNEKLFF
CDR3 DNA: TGCGCCAGCAGCTCTACAGGGGGCTATTCTAATGAAAAACTGTTTTTT
D gene: TRBD1
J gene: TRBJ1-4
clone size: NA
V gene: TRBV5-1

CDR3 protein: CASSDWGELETQYF
CDR3 DNA: TGTGCCAGTAGCGATTGGGGGGAATTGGAGACCCAGTACTTC
D gene: NA
J gene: TRBJ2-5
clone size: NA
V gene: TRBV19